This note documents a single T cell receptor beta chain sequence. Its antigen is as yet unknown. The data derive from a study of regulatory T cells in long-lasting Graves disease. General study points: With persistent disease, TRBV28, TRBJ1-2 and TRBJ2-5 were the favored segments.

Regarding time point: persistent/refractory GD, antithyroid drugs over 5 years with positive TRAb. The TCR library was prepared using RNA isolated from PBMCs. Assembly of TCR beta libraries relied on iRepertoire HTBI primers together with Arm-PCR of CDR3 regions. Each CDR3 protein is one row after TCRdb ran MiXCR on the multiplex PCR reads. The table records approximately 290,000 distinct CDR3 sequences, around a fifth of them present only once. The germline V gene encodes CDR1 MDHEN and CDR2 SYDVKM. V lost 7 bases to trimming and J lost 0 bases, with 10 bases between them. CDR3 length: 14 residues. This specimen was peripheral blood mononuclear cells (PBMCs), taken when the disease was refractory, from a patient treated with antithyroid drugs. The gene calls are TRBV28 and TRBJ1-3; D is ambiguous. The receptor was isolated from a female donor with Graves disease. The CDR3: CASTPEVSGNTIYF. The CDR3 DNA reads TGTGCCAGCACCCCCGAGGTCTCTGGAAACACCATATATTTT. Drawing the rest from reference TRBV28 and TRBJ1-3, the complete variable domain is DVKVTQSSRYLVKRTGEKVFLECVQDMDHENMFWYRQDPGLGLRLIYFSYDVKMKEKGDIPEGYSVSREKKERFSLILESASTNQTSMYLCASTPEVSGNTIYFGEGSWLTVV.